This passage covers 7 T cell receptor beta chains from one sample sequenced in a study of cytomegalovirus exposure and HLA in healthy donors (dated by TCRdb to between 2016 and 2019). The library was built by means of the immunoSEQ multiplex PCR assay. For the multiplex PCR, a mixture combining 60 forward primers for TCR Vbeta segments and 13 reverse primers for TCR Jbeta segments was used. TCRdb holds this immuneACCESS table with in-frame rearrangements only. Some clones are missing; in checked studies, unresolved V genes explain under half, and the rest has no known cause. This sample's table contains under 40,000 clones. Less than 6% of the sample is held by the ten biggest clonotypes. Material for sequencing was PBMCs. These receptors originate from a female donor in good health and CMV-seronegative.

J is TRBJ2-2 and V is TRBV25-1, with 8 bases matching TRBD1. This CDR3 is built from 16 residues. V dropped 1 base and J dropped 1; count of bases not matched to a gene: 2. CDR1 is MGHDK and CDR2 is SYGVNS in the germline V gene. CDR3 coding DNA: TGTGCCAGCAGTGAATGGGGACAGGAGAACACCGGGGAGCTGTTTTTT. Translated: CASSEWGQENTGELFF.

The CDR3 here is CASSIEAGNTEAFF. In DNA, the CDR3 is TGTGCCAGTAGTATAGAGGCAGGTAACACTGAAGCTTTCTTT. V usage is TRBV19 and J usage is TRBJ1-1; D is unclear. The CDR3 contains 14 residues. V was cut by 0 bases and J by 2 bases, with 7 bases left in between. The germline V gene has CDR1 LNHDA and CDR2 SQIVND (reference sequence).

The chain joins TRBV20-1 to TRBJ2-1; D is ambiguous. CDR1 and CDR2 (germline): DFQATT, SNEGSKA (reference sequence). The CDR3 has 10 residues. The V end lost 4 bases, the J end lost 5 bases, and 3 bases lay between the germline ends. The chain's CDR3 is CSATDNEQFF. CDR3 bases: TGCAGTGCTACCGACAATGAGCAGTTCTTC.

V and J are TRBV6-5 and TRBJ2-5; 10 bases map to TRBD2. V shed 2 bases, J shed 5 bases, and the junction held 5 bases outside the gene matches. Germline V gives CDR1 MNHEY, CDR2 SVGAGI. The CDR3 has 15 residues. CDR3 residues: CASSYQRGGRETQYF. Written as DNA, the CDR3 is TGTGCCAGCAGTTACCAGCGGGGGGGCCGGGAGACCCAGTACTTC.

This chain links TRBV9 with TRBJ2-2; TRBD1 might be the D (6 bases). Germline V lookup: CDR1 SGDLS, CDR2 YYNGEE. CDR3 size: 12 residues. The V end lost 3 bases, the J end lost 6 bases, and 6 bases lay between the germline ends. This chain's CDR3 is CASSEGAGELFF. In DNA, the CDR3 is TGTGCCAGCAGCGAGGGGGCCGGGGAGCTGTTTTTT. The full variable domain, in which reference TRBV9 and TRBJ2-2 provide the parts outside the CDR3, is DSGVTQTPKHLITATGQRVTLRCSPRSGDLSVYWYQQSLDQGLQFLIQYYNGEERAKGNILERFSAQQFPDLHSELNLSSLELGDSALYFCASSEGAGELFFGEGSRLTVL.

The chain has TRBV10-3 and TRBJ2-1; D ambiguous. The CDR3 consists of 15 residues. The germline gives CDR1 ENHRY, CDR2 SYGVKD. V gave up 9 bases and J gave up 4 bases, with 19 bases separating them. This CDR3 reads CAMAEGQTGYNEQFF. The CDR3 DNA follows: TGTGCCATGGCGGAAGGCCAAACGGGTTACAATGAGCAGTTCTTC.

The J gene is TRBJ2-3, the V gene TRBV11-2; D unresolved. The CDR3 totals 17 residues. The germline V gene encodes CDR1 SGHAT and CDR2 FQNNGV. V lost 2 bases to trimming and J lost 2 bases, with 17 bases between them. The CDR3 bases are TGTGCCAGCAGCTTATGTGAGGCAGTTGGATCCACAGATACGCAGTATTTT. Its protein product is CASSLCEAVGSTDTQYF.